This T cell receptor beta chain was sequenced in a study of cytomegalovirus exposure and HLA in healthy donors. V lost 5 bases and J 2 bases, leaving 10 bases between the germline ends. This CDR3 is 13 amino acids long. The germline V gene has CDR1 SGHTA and CDR2 FQGNSA. The PCR used 60 Vbeta and 13 Jbeta primers. The assay was immunoSEQ multiplex PCR, and TCRdb's table has in-frame clones only and misses some. The repertoire includes over 150,000 clones, 80% of them detected once, and around 4.3% sits in the top ten. The chain employs TRBV7-2 and TRBJ2-7, with D possibly TRBD1 on 6 matching bases. This TCR was recovered from a man under 40 in good health and CMV-seronegative. The sequenced sample consisted of PBMCs. The CDR3 sequence is CASSQGGAYEQYF. The CDR3, as DNA: TGTGCCAGCAGCCAAGGGGGAGCCTACGAGCAGTACTTC.